Listed here are 24 T cell receptor beta chains from one sample, sequenced in a study of shared clonotypes between healthy human individuals. Profiling relied on immunoSEQ multiplex PCR, and the TCRdb table lists in-frame clones only, not all of them. The sample holds about 460,000 clones, 60% to 80% seen once. Specimen: PBMCs. Receptor source: a woman aged 40 to 49 in good health. Some clones in this sample may be carry-over from other donors' samples.

The chain links TRBV6-5 to TRBJ2-3; a weak D match, TRBD1 (6 bases). Germline V lookup: CDR1 MNHEY, CDR2 SVGAGI. V was pared by 6 bases and J by 0 bases, with 7 bases between. The CDR3 consists of 13 residues. The CDR3 coding sequence is TGTGCCAGCAGACAGGGTAGCACAGATACGCAGTATTTT. Translating it yields CASRQGSTDTQYF.

The chain is built from TRBV19 and TRBJ2-3, with 7 bases fitting TRBD2. This CDR3 comprises 13 residues. The germline CDR1 and CDR2 sequences are LNHDA and SQIVND (reference sequence). V lost 3 bases and J lost 10; bases outside the gene matches: 7. The CDR3 DNA follows: TGTGCCAGTAGTATTGCTAGCGGTAGGTCGCAGTATTTT. Its protein product is CASSIASGRSQYF.

This clone has only a few counts. The J gene is TRBJ2-5, the V gene TRBV4-3, with TRBD2 matching 16 bases. The germline CDR1 and CDR2 sequences are LGHNA and YSLEER. This CDR3 has 18 residues. With 4 bases clipped from V and 5 bases from J, the junction kept 10 bases outside the gene matches. The CDR3 DNA is TGCGCCAGCAGCCTCTCCACCGGGACTAGCGGGAGGGGGGAGACCCAGTACTTC. It codes for CASSLSTGTSGRGETQYF.

With regard to this clone: A read error likely explains this, since a far larger clone differs by one base. The chain combines TRBV29-1 with TRBJ1-1; a possible D gene is TRBD1 (6 bases). The CDR3 has 12 amino acids. From germline, CDR1 is SQVTM and CDR2 ANQGSEA. Here the CDR3 reads CSVSTGNTGAFF. The CDR3 nucleotides are TGCAGCGTCTCCACAGGGAACACTGGAGCTTTCTTT.

This sequence joins TRBV5-5 and TRBJ1-2; possible D gene TRBD1, 6 bases. V lost 6 bases, J lost 2 bases, and 20 bases lay in between. Germline V gene data show CDR1 as SGHKS and CDR2 as YYEKEE (reference sequence). The CDR3 is 16 amino acids. For the CDR3, the DNA is TGTGCCAGCACCCAAGTCCCTACCAGGGGAAACTATGGCTACACCTTC. As protein: CASTQVPTRGNYGYTF. The full variable domain, in which reference TRBV5-5 and TRBJ1-2 provide the parts outside the CDR3, is DAGVTQSPTHLIKTRGQQVTLRCSPISGHKSVSWYQQVLGQGPQFIFQYYEKEERGRGNFPDRFSARQFPNYSSELNVNALLLGDSALYLCASTQVPTRGNYGYTFGSGTRLTVV.

J is TRBJ2-5 and V is TRBV4-2, with D possibly being TRBD2 (6 bases). Looked up from germline, CDR1 is LGHNA and CDR2 is YNFKEQ. V lost 0 bases and J lost 6, with 11 bases in between. CDR3 size: 14 residues. The CDR3 DNA sequence: TGTGCCAGCAGCCAAGAGATTGGCGGGAAGACCCAGTACTTC. This translates into CASSQEIGGKTQYF.

Of note for this clone: It differs at one base from a far larger clone, so likely a read error. The sample holds other DNA sequences that translate to the same CDR3. The chain combines TRBV11-2 with TRBJ2-7; TRBD1 aligns across 7 bases. The CDR3 consists of 14 residues. Germline V gives CDR1 SGHAT, CDR2 FQNNGV. The CDR3 nucleotides read TGTGCTAGCAGCTTCCGCAGGGGGAGCTACGAGCAGTACTTC. Its translation is CASSFRRGSYEQYF.

Comments on this clone: This may come from a read error, since a much larger clone is one base off. The genes are TRBV6-1 and TRBJ2-7, with 8 bases matching TRBD1. Per germline, CDR1 MNHNS and CDR2 SASEGT. CDR3 length: 13 residues. The junction had 3 bases not matched to a gene; V was cut back by 5 bases and J by 3 bases. The CDR3 sequence is CASSWDRSYEQYF. CDR3 nucleotide sequence: TGTGCCAGCAGTTGGGACAGGAGCTACGAGCAGTACTTC.

This clone was seen repeatedly, ten times or more. The identical CDR3 is also encoded by other nucleotide sequences in the sample. The rearrangement joins TRBV29-1 to TRBJ2-7, with 8 bases fitting TRBD1. CDR1 and CDR2 from the germline V gene are SQVTM and ANQGSEA. This CDR3 region has 11 residues. Trimming removed 5 bases from V and 5 bases from J; junction bases left unmatched: 2. The CDR3 protein is CSVMTGDEQYF. DNA for the CDR3: TGCAGCGTTATGACAGGGGACGAGCAGTACTTC.

To note about this clone: A far more abundant clone sits one base away, making this likely a read error. Other DNA sequences of this sample code for an identical CDR3. This chain uses TRBV28 with TRBJ2-7; 7 bases map to TRBD2. The CDR3 loop spans 14 amino acids. Looked up from germline, CDR1 is MDHEN and CDR2 is SYDVKM. Trimming removed 3 bases from V and 2 bases from J; junction bases left unmatched: 4. The CDR3 nucleotides are TGTGCCAGCAGTTTCCTAGCGGCGACCTACGAGCAGTACTTC. As protein: CASSFLAATYEQYF.

V is TRBV30 and J is TRBJ2-2, with 15 positions matching TRBD2. Germline V gives CDR1 GTSNPN, CDR2 SVGIG (reference sequence). The CDR3 spans 19 residues. Losses at the gene ends were 0 bases for V and 5 bases for J; bases not matched to a gene: 10. CDR3 amino acids: CAWSVQGLAGGPLTGELFF. The CDR3 nucleotides are TGTGCCTGGAGTGTACAAGGACTAGCGGGAGGGCCGTTAACCGGGGAGCTGTTTTTT.

This rearrangement joins TRBV7-2 to TRBJ2-1; a weak D match, TRBD2 (5 bases). Germline CDR1 and CDR2: SGHTA and FQGNSA. V shed 1 base and J shed 10 bases, with 14 bases lying between them. The CDR3 has 14 residues. The CDR3 coding sequence is TGTGCCAGCAGCTTAGATCGGGGTGCTAGCGAGCAGTTCTTC. Translation: CASSLDRGASEQFF. The full variable domain, in which reference TRBV7-2 and TRBJ2-1 provide the parts outside the CDR3, is GAGVSQSPSNKVTEKGKDVELRCDPISGHTALYWYRQSLGQGLEFLIYFQGNSAPDKSGLPSDRFSAERTGGSVSTLTIQRTQQEDSAVYLCASSLDRGASEQFFGPGTRLTVL.

This clone was detected once. The chain has TRBV7-6 and TRBJ2-1; 10 bases are a match to TRBD2. This CDR3 contains 15 residues. Germline V CDR1 and CDR2: SGHVS, FNYEAQ. The junction had 9 bases not matched to a gene; V was cut back by 4 bases and J by 9 bases. CDR3 bases: TGTGCCAGCAGCTCCCTAGCGGGAGCCCCCCTTGAGCAGTTCTTC. Protein product: CASSSLAGAPLEQFF.

The chain joins TRBV28 to TRBJ1-1, with a weak D call TRBD1 (6 bases). Germline CDR1 MDHEN, CDR2 SYDVKM. The CDR3 extends over 13 amino acids. V was pared by 5 bases and J by 9 bases, with 16 bases between. The DNA of the CDR3 is TGTGCCAGCAGTACCTACAGGGTGTCGAAAGCTTTCTTT. Its translation: CASSTYRVSKAFF.

J is TRBJ1-1 and V is TRBV18, with unresolved D. The germline V gene encodes CDR1 KGHSH and CDR2 LQKENI. CDR3 length equals 15 residues. Trimming took 6 bases from V and 0 from J, leaving 14 bases between them. CDR3 region: CASSQLEEMNTEAFF. CDR3 bases: TGTGCCAGCTCCCAGCTCGAGGAGATGAACACTGAAGCTTTCTTT.

This clone was counted ten times or more. The V and J genes are TRBV30 and TRBJ1-4; no clear D. Germline CDR1 is GTSNPN and CDR2 is SVGIG (reference sequence). CDR3 length: 13 amino acids. V dropped 0 bases and J dropped 7 bases, with 9 bases sitting between them. CDR3 sequence reads: CAWSVITSEKLFF. CDR3 DNA sequence: TGTGCCTGGAGTGTTATCACGAGTGAAAAACTGTTTTTT.

The chain uses TRBV6-5 and TRBJ2-2; D may correspond to TRBD1 or TRBD2 (7 bases each). The germline V gene encodes CDR1 MNHEY and CDR2 SVGAGI. V lost 5 bases, J lost 4 bases, and 11 bases lay in between. The CDR3 covers 14 residues. The CDR3 DNA reads as TGTGCCAGCAGTGTCAGGGGGGGCACCGGGGAGCTGTTTTTT. Amino acids: CASSVRGGTGELFF.

This chain uses TRBV5-6 with TRBJ2-7; perhaps TRBD1 as D (6 bases). V gave up 3 bases and J gave up 2 bases, with 15 bases separating them. The germline V gene encodes CDR1 SGHDT and CDR2 YYEEEE. This CDR3 region has 15 residues. The DNA of the CDR3 is TGTGCCAGCAGCTCCTGGACAGATTTGACCTACGAGCAGTACTTC. This sequence encodes CASSSWTDLTYEQYF.

This clone was found a few times. A far larger clone is one base from this, pointing to a likely read error. The V gene is TRBV9, the J gene TRBJ2-7; 10 nucleotides agree with TRBD1. Germline loops: CDR1 SGDLS, CDR2 YYNGEE. The CDR3 has 15 amino acids. The CDR3 DNA reads as TGTGCCAGCAGCGAGGGACAGGGGTGGTCCTACGAGCAGTGCTTC. Protein sequence: CASSEGQGWSYEQCF.

The rearrangement uses TRBV4-3 and TRBJ1-5; the D is unclear. The V gene's germline CDR1 is LGHNA and CDR2 YSLEER. V was clipped by 1 base and J by 3 bases, with 13 bases between them. The CDR3 sequence is 16 residues long. The CDR3 loop reads CASSQGWYGVNQPQHF. DNA for the CDR3: TGCGCCAGCAGCCAAGGCTGGTACGGAGTCAATCAGCCCCAGCATTTT.

This clone was detected once. The chain uses TRBV11-2 and TRBJ2-5; D may be TRBD2 (7 bases). Per germline, CDR1 SGHAT and CDR2 FQNNGV. The CDR3 runs 17 residues. V dropped 8 bases and J dropped 4 bases, with 26 bases sitting between them. The CDR3 here is CASSQGPLAGELETQYF. DNA for the CDR3: TGTGCCAGCTCGCAGGGGCCTCTGGCGGGAGAGCTAGAGACCCAGTACTTC.

This clone was counted a single time. The J gene is TRBJ1-3, the V gene TRBV7-3, with D uncertain. The CDR3 is 12 residues long. Trimming removed 2 bases from V and 4 bases from J, with 3 bases in between. From germline, CDR1 is SGHTA and CDR2 FQGTGA. The CDR3 loop is CASSLEGNTIYF. CDR3 in DNA: TGTGCCAGCAGCTTAGAGGGAAACACCATATATTTT. The entire variable domain, with the rest obtained from reference TRBV7-3 and TRBJ1-3, is as follows: GAGVSQTPSNKVTEKGKYVELRCDPISGHTALYWYRQSLGQGPEFLIYFQGTGAADDSGLPNDRFFAVRPEGSVSTLKIQRTERGDSAVYLCASSLEGNTIYFGEGSWLTVV.

The chain carries TRBV19 and TRBJ2-1; TRBD2 agrees at 9 bases. V lost 4 bases and J lost 8; bases outside the gene matches: 3. The CDR3 covers 13 residues. The germline V gene encodes CDR1 LNHDA and CDR2 SQIVND (reference sequence). The CDR3 DNA reads as TGTGCCAGTAGTAGCGGGGGGGTATATGAGCAGTTCTTC. Its translation: CASSSGGVYEQFF.

In regard to this clone: This likely stems from a read error, as it lies one base from a far larger clone. In the same sample, other DNA sequences code for this CDR3. The chain is built from TRBV9 and TRBJ2-5; no clear D gene. The J call may not be correct, given that the DNA end is closer to TRBJ2-7. Germline V gene data show CDR1 as SGDLS and CDR2 as YYNGEE. This CDR3 is built from 14 residues. In DNA, the CDR3 is TGTGCCAGCAGCGTATCAACTGCTTCCTACGAGCAGTACTTC. Translating it yields CASSVSTASYEQYF.